The 27 T cell receptor beta chains reported below all come from one sample, sequenced in a study of early T cells in non-severe SARS-CoV-2 infection. A single record per CDR3 protein comes from TCRdb applying MiXCR to the 5' RACE reads. The sample includes about 36,000 distinct CDR3 sequences, less than 7.5% of them seen just once. The sequenced sample was whole blood, obtained at baseline. These TCRs come from an adult who was a healthcare worker with PCR-confirmed SARS-CoV-2 infection or an uninfected control (not recorded which).

The sample holds many counts of this clonotype. The V and J genes are TRBV6-1 and TRBJ2-1; D may be TRBD2 (6 bases). Germline V gene sequence: CDR1 MNHNS, CDR2 SASEGT. CDR3 length: 16 residues. Trimming shortened V by 2 bases and J by 6 bases, and 17 bases separated the two germline ends. The CDR3 sequence is CASSEHSGSGFNEQFF. DNA for the CDR3: TGTGCCAGCAGTGAACATTCCGGGAGTGGATTCAATGAGCAGTTCTTC.

In its sample, this clonotype was seen many times. The chain recombines TRBV5-8 with TRBJ1-2, with 9 bases matching TRBD1. From germline, CDR1 is SGHTS and CDR2 YDEGEE. Trimming removed 6 bases from V and 4 bases from J; junction bases left unmatched: 7. The CDR3 is made up of 14 amino acids. CDR3 residues: CASNPSDRGYGYTF. DNA for the CDR3: TGTGCCAGCAACCCCTCGGACAGGGGCTATGGCTACACCTTC.

This clonotype was recorded a few times. V gene TRBV9 combines with J gene TRBJ2-5, with D possibly being TRBD1 (6 bases). CDR1 and CDR2 from the germline V gene are SGDLS and YYNGEE. The ends were cut back, 3 bases at V and 5 bases at J, with 17 bases in the middle. This CDR3 has 15 amino acids. CDR3 coding DNA: TGTGCCAGCAGCGCCCTGACAGGCACTGGGGAGACCCAGTACTTC. Its protein product is CASSALTGTGETQYF.

The rearrangement uses TRBV5-1 and TRBJ1-2, with D tentatively TRBD1 (6 bases). There are 17 residues in the CDR3. V was cut by 5 bases and J by 9 bases, with 29 bases left in between. The germline V gene has CDR1 SGHRS and CDR2 YFSETQ. The CDR3 region has the DNA TGCGCCAGCAGACAGGGCCCTTTAGAGACAGCGGCGGCGAGCTACACCTTC. Translating gives CASRQGPLETAAASYTF. Full variable domain (outside the CDR3, taken from reference TRBV5-1 and TRBJ1-2): KAGVTQTPRYLIKTRGQQVTLSCSPISGHRSVSWYQQTPGQGLQFLFEYFSETQRNKGNFPGRFSGRQFSNSRSEMNVSTLELGDSALYLCASRQGPLETAAASYTFGSGTRLTVV.

This clonotype has more than one count but fewer than ten. The rearrangement links TRBV5-1 to TRBJ2-1; maybe TRBD2 (5 bases). The CDR3 totals 18 residues. V lost 3 bases, J lost 4 bases, and 23 bases lay in between. Germline loops: CDR1 SGHRS, CDR2 YFSETQ. The CDR3 nucleotides are TGCGCCAGCAGCTCCTACCCCAACGCTATTTCGGGGTACAATGAGCAGTTCTTC. It codes for CASSSYPNAISGYNEQFF.

This clonotype turned up a few times. The chain employs TRBV9 and TRBJ2-1; tentative D call: TRBD2 (5 bases). The CDR3 runs 14 residues. Deletions cut 3 bases from V and 9 bases from J, with 16 bases between. Germline CDR1 SGDLS, CDR2 YYNGEE. DNA for the CDR3: TGTGCCAGCAGCGCGGACTGGGCGGTTACTGAGCAGTTCTTC. Amino acid sequence: CASSADWAVTEQFF.

This clonotype was picked up many times. The chain joins TRBV20-1 to TRBJ2-5, with D possibly being TRBD2 (6 bases). The CDR3 has 14 amino acids. Trimming stripped 5 bases from V and 7 bases from J, with 20 bases between. CDR1 and CDR2 (germline): DFQATT, SNEGSKA (reference sequence). The CDR3 DNA sequence: TGCAGTGCTGCTAGGATTAGCGCGGAGGGGACCCAGTACTTC. Amino acids: CSAARISAEGTQYF.

This clonotype was picked up a small number of times. The chain has TRBV7-9 and TRBJ2-6, with D perhaps matching TRBD1 (6 bases). The CDR3 runs to 17 residues. CDR1 and CDR2 (germline): SEHNR, FQNEAQ (reference sequence). Trimming pared 5 bases from V and 1 base from J, leaving 15 bases between. The CDR3 sequence is CASSQRQERSGANVLTF. In DNA form, the CDR3 reads TGTGCCAGCAGCCAACGACAGGAGCGTTCTGGGGCCAACGTCCTGACTTTC.

Many counts were recorded for this clonotype. This chain connects TRBV5-1 to TRBJ2-5; maybe TRBD1 (7 bases). The V gene's germline CDR1 is SGHRS and CDR2 YFSETQ. Trimming removed 4 bases from V and 3 bases from J, with 13 bases in between. This CDR3 has 14 amino acids. CDR3 nucleotide sequence: TGCGCCAGCAGCCCTGGAGGGGGCGAAGAGACCCAGTACTTC. Its protein product is CASSPGGGEETQYF.

This clonotype was recorded many times. This chain uses TRBV29-1 with TRBJ1-4, with no clear D. The V gene lost 6 bases and the J gene lost 6 bases, with 14 bases spanning the gap. Germline loops: CDR1 SQVTM, CDR2 ANQGSEA. The CDR3 consists of 13 residues. Here the CDR3 DNA reads TGCAGCGTCATGGTCGGCGGAGATGAAAAACTGTTTTTT. Translated, it gives CSVMVGGDEKLFF. The variable domain in full, with the rest retrieved from reference TRBV29-1 and TRBJ1-4, is SAVISQKPSRDICQRGTSLTIQCQVDSQVTMMFWYRQQPGQSLTLIATANQGSEATYESGFVIDKFPISRPNLTFSTLTVSNMSPEDSSIYLCSVMVGGDEKLFFGSGTQLSVL.

This clonotype was seen ten or more times. The chain combines TRBV12-3 or TRBV12-4 with TRBJ1-2; unclear D gene. V lost 6 bases and J lost 4, with 9 bases in between. This CDR3 spans 12 amino acids. The CDR3 bases are TGTGCCAGCAGACTTGACACCTATGGCTACACCTTC. It encodes CASRLDTYGYTF.

Only a few counts were recorded for this clonotype. The V call is TRBV28, the J call TRBJ2-1, with 7 bases identical to TRBD1. J was trimmed by 2 bases and V by 4 bases; bases with no gene match: 8. This CDR3 has 16 residues. CDR1 is MDHEN, CDR2 SYDVKM, per germline. DNA of the CDR3: TGTGCCAGCAGTTACCGAACAGGGGTCACCTACAATGAGCAGTTCTTC. Amino acids: CASSYRTGVTYNEQFF. The full variable domain, with the rest looked up from reference TRBV28 and TRBJ2-1, is DVKVTQSSRYLVKRTGEKVFLECVQDMDHENMFWYRQDPGLGLRLIYFSYDVKMKEKGDIPEGYSVSREKKERFSLILESASTNQTSMYLCASSYRTGVTYNEQFFGPGTRLTVL.

This clonotype has at least ten counts. V usage is TRBV19 and J usage is TRBJ2-4; D tentatively reads TRBD1 or TRBD2 (7 bases each). Between the trimmed V and J ends, which lost 6 bases and 1 base, there was a span of 22 bases. This CDR3 contains 18 residues. CDR1 LNHDA and CDR2 SQIVND come from the germline V gene (reference sequence). The CDR3 loop reads CASRIVAGGREAKNIQYF. The CDR3 bases are TGTGCCAGTAGAATTGTGGCAGGGGGGCGGGAGGCCAAAAACATTCAGTACTTC.

The table lists this clonotype with a few counts. J is TRBJ1-1 and V is TRBV6-1; D unclear. With 2 bases removed from V and 9 bases from J, the gap between germline ends came to 13 bases. Germline CDR1 and CDR2: MNHNS and SASEGT. The CDR3 covers 13 residues. In DNA, the CDR3 is TGTGCCAGCAGTGAAATTGGTGAGCGACAAGCTTTCTTT. Protein sequence: CASSEIGERQAFF.

This clonotype was picked up many times. V is TRBV24-1 and J is TRBJ1-6, with unresolved D. The CDR3 totals 15 residues. V was trimmed by 4 bases and J by 7 bases, leaving 13 bases between them. CDR1 and CDR2 from the germline V gene are KGHDR and SFDVKD. CDR3 sequence reads: CATSESASGNSPLHF. As DNA, the CDR3 is TGTGCCACCAGTGAGTCGGCAAGTGGGAATTCACCCCTCCACTTT.

This sequence joins TRBV24-1 and TRBJ1-4; TRBD1 agrees at 7 bases. There are 16 residues in the CDR3. In germline, CDR1 is KGHDR, CDR2 SFDVKD. Trimming took 4 bases from V and 0 from J; bases not matched to a gene: 4. Written as DNA, the CDR3 is TGTGCCACCAGTGAAACAGGGGATGCAACTAATGAAAAACTGTTTTTT. Translation: CATSETGDATNEKLFF.

This clonotype appeared a few times. This chain connects TRBV5-5 to TRBJ2-2; 8 bases are shared with TRBD2. The V segment lost 3 bases and the J segment 6 bases; nucleotides outside the gene matches: 16. The CDR3 contains 18 residues. Germline V lookup: CDR1 SGHKS, CDR2 YYEKEE (reference sequence). The CDR3 region is CASSSLDWGGRMAGELFF. For the CDR3, the DNA is TGTGCCAGCAGCTCGCTCGACTGGGGCGGGAGGATGGCCGGGGAGCTGTTTTTT.

This clonotype showed up many times. The chain uses TRBV29-1 and TRBJ2-7; 11 bases align to TRBD1. V was clipped by 3 bases and J by 1 base; unmatched bases: 2. CDR1 SQVTM and CDR2 ANQGSEA come from the germline V gene. The CDR3 length is 14 residues. CDR3 nucleotides: TGCAGCGTTGACGGACAGGGGGCGTCCTACGAGCAGTACTTC. Protein product: CSVDGQGASYEQYF.

This clonotype was seen repeatedly, ten times or more. The genes are TRBV11-3 and TRBJ2-2; a weak D match, TRBD2 (5 bases). This CDR3 has 15 amino acids. In germline, CDR1 is SGHNT, CDR2 YENEEA. Between the trimmed V and J ends, which lost 5 bases and 5 bases, there was a span of 15 bases. In DNA, the CDR3 is TGTGCCAGCAGCCGGGCGGGCAGTATTACCGGGGAGCTGTTTTTT. It specifies CASSRAGSITGELFF.

This clonotype appeared many times. The chain combines TRBV19 with TRBJ2-1; no reliable D call. Germline CDR1 LNHDA, CDR2 SQIVND (reference sequence). V gave up 4 bases and J gave up 0 bases, with 4 bases separating them. There are 13 residues in the CDR3. For the CDR3, the DNA is TGTGCCAGTAGTAGCGCCTCCTACAATGAGCAGTTCTTC. Amino acids: CASSSASYNEQFF.

This clonotype is labeled as medium-sized. The chain links TRBV9 to TRBJ1-1; D remains ambiguous. Germline CDR1 is SGDLS and CDR2 is YYNGEE. V lost 0 bases to trimming and J lost 7 bases, with 10 bases between them. This CDR3 is 13 amino acids long. The CDR3 here is CASSVGLGSEAFF. CDR3 DNA: TGTGCCAGCAGCGTAGGTCTGGGCAGTGAAGCTTTCTTT.

This clonotype was counted only a few times. In DNA, the CDR3 is TGTGCCAGTCTTCGCACCGACACCGGGGAGCTGTTTTTT. It encodes CASLRTDTGELFF. The chain uses TRBV12-3 or TRBV12-4 and TRBJ2-2; D call uncertain. The V end lost 9 bases, the J end lost 3 bases, and 11 bases lay between the germline ends. The CDR3 runs 13 residues.

This clonotype was counted at least ten times. The gene calls are TRBV5-4 and TRBJ2-2, with 8 bases fitting TRBD1. The J segment lost 6 bases and the V segment lost 4 bases, leaving 11 bases of the junction unmatched. The CDR3 sequence is 16 residues long. CDR1 is SGHNT, CDR2 YYREEE, per germline (reference sequence). The CDR3 spells CASSLRAGGAAGELFF. CDR3 nucleotides: TGTGCCAGCAGCCTGCGGGCAGGGGGCGCGGCCGGGGAGCTGTTTTTT.

This clonotype was picked up many times. CDR3 in amino acids: CASSLVRDTQYF. The CDR3 bases are TGTGCCAGCAGCTTAGTACGGGATACGCAGTATTTT. The V and J genes are TRBV7-2 and TRBJ2-3, with D unclear. V was shortened by 1 base and J by 6 bases, with 5 bases between the two germline ends. The CDR3 contains 12 residues. The V gene's germline CDR1 is SGHTA and CDR2 FQGNSA.

This clonotype was counted ten times or more. V is TRBV27 and J is TRBJ2-2; a possible D gene is TRBD2 (5 bases). V lost 3 bases, J lost 1 base, and 12 bases lay in between. Germline V CDR1 and CDR2: MNHEY, SMNVEV (reference sequence). The CDR3 is 16 amino acids. The CDR3 reads CASSLMLAENTGELFF. The CDR3 nucleotides read TGTGCCAGCAGTTTGATGCTAGCCGAGAACACCGGGGAGCTGTTTTTT.

The chain links TRBV5-1 to TRBJ1-4; tentatively, D is TRBD1 (6 bases). The CDR3 is 16 amino acids. The germline V gene encodes CDR1 SGHRS and CDR2 YFSETQ. V was pared by 1 base and J by 0 bases, with 10 bases between. CDR3 coding DNA: TGCGCCAGCAGCTTGTCACAGGGTGCAACTAATGAAAAACTGTTTTTT. This codes for CASSLSQGATNEKLFF.

This clonotype was recorded many times. The chain links TRBV20-1 to TRBJ2-7; TRBD2 matches 10 bases. This CDR3 has 14 amino acids. Germline lookup yields CDR1 DFQATT and CDR2 SNEGSKA (reference sequence). The V segment lost 3 bases and the J segment 0 bases; nucleotides outside the gene matches: 2. CDR3 in DNA: TGCAGTGCTAGCCCTAGCGGGAGCTCCTACGAGCAGTACTTC. It codes for CSASPSGSSYEQYF.